What follows describes a single T cell receptor beta chain. Its target is unknown. The data are from a study of cytomegalovirus exposure and HLA in healthy donors. For the study at large: Across under 450 genotyped donors, more than 75% landed in the Caucasian-associated ancestry cluster. General observations from the study: In the analysis, some V segments, TRBV6-2 and TRBV6-3 included, were excluded as indistinguishable. Among immune exposure information, only CMV serostatus was available.

The CDR3 extends over 13 amino acids. V was shortened by 2 bases and J by 3 bases, with 5 bases between the two germline ends. The V gene's germline CDR1 is SGHNT and CDR2 YYREEE (reference sequence). Healthy bone marrow donors formed the donor group. With 60 Vbeta and 13 Jbeta primers, the PCR was carried out. Assay: immunoSEQ multiplex PCR; the TCRdb copy retains only in-frame clones and omits some. The sample records 90,000 to 120,000 clones, 55% to 75% being singletons. The chain links TRBV5-4 to TRBJ2-2; D is uncertain. This clonotype was sampled from a man aged 25-40 years in good health and CMV-seropositive. The sample consisted of PBMCs. The chain's CDR3 is CASSFEDTGELFF. DNA of the CDR3: TGTGCCAGCAGCTTCGAGGACACCGGGGAGCTGTTTTTT. The whole variable domain, remainder taken from reference TRBV5-4 and TRBJ2-2, is ETGVTQSPTHLIKTRGQQVTLRCSSQSGHNTVSWYQQALGQGPQFIFQYYREEENGRGNFPPRFSGLQFPNYSSELNVNALELDDSALYLCASSFEDTGELFFGEGSRLTVL.